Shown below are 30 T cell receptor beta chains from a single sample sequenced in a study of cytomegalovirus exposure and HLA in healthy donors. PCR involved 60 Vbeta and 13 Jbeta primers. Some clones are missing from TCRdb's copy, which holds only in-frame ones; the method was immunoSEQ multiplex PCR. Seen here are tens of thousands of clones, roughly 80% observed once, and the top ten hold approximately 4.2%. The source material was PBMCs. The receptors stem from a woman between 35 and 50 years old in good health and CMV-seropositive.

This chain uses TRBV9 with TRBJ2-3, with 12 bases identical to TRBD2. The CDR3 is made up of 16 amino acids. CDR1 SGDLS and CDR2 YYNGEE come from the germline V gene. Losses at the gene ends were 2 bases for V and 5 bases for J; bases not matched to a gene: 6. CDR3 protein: CASSVSSGRAVDTQYF. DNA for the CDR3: TGTGCCAGCAGCGTTTCTAGCGGGAGGGCCGTAGATACGCAGTATTTT.

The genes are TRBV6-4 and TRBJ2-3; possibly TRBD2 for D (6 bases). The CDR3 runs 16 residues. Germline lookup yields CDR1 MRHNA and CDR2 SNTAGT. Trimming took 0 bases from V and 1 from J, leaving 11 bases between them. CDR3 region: CASSDSPGEGTDTQYF. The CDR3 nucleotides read TGTGCCAGCAGTGACTCGCCGGGAGAGGGCACAGATACGCAGTATTTT.

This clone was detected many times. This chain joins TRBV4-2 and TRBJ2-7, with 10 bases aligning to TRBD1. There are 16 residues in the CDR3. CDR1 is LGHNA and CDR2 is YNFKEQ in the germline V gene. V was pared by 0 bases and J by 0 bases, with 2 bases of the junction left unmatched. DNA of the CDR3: TGTGCCAGCAGCCAAGAAGGGACAGGGGTCTCCTACGAGCAGTACTTC. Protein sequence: CASSQEGTGVSYEQYF.

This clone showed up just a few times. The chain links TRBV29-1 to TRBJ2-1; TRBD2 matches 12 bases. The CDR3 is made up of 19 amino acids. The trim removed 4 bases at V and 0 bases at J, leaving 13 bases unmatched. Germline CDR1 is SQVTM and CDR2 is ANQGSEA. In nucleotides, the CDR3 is TGCAGCGTTGCTGGGGGAGCTAGCGGGAGGGGAAGCTCCTACAATGAGCAGTTCTTC. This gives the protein CSVAGGASGRGSSYNEQFF.

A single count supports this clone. The CDR3 sequence: CASRQLQDEKLFF. The DNA for the CDR3 is TGTGCCAGCAGACAGTTACAGGATGAAAAACTGTTTTTT. The gene calls are TRBV2 and TRBJ1-4; weak D call: TRBD1 (5 bases). The CDR3 has 13 amino acids. Trimming cost V 6 bases and J 6 bases, with 11 bases left between them. Germline V gene sequence: CDR1 SNHLY, CDR2 FYNNEI.

The CDR3 is CASSEDFNYGYTF. The CDR3 DNA is TGTGCCAGCAGTGAGGACTTTAACTATGGCTACACCTTC. The genes are TRBV25-1 and TRBJ1-2; D call uncertain. The CDR3 is 13 amino acids. Trimming removed 3 bases at V and 1 base at J, with 6 bases between. The germline gives CDR1 MGHDK, CDR2 SYGVNS.

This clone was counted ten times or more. As DNA, the CDR3 is TGTGCCAGTGGGGACAGACGATACACTGAAGCTTTCTTT. Translated: CASGDRRYTEAFF. J is TRBJ1-1 and V is TRBV19; 7 nucleotides match TRBD1. The length of the CDR3 is 13 residues. Germline lookup yields CDR1 LNHDA and CDR2 SQIVND (reference sequence). With 8 bases clipped from V and 3 bases from J, the junction kept 6 bases outside the gene matches.

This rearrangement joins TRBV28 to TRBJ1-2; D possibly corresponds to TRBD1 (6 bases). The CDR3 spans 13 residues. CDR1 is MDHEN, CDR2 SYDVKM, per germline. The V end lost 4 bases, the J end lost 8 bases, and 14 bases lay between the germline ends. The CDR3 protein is CASSSYRVQGYTF. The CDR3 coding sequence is TGTGCCAGCAGTTCTTACAGGGTGCAAGGCTACACCTTC.

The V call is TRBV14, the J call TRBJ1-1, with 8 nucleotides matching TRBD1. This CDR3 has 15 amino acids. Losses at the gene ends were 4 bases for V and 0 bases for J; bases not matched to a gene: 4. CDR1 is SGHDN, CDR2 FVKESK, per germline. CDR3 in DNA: TGTGCCAGCAGCCTGCGGACAGGGCTGAACACTGAAGCTTTCTTT. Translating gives CASSLRTGLNTEAFF.

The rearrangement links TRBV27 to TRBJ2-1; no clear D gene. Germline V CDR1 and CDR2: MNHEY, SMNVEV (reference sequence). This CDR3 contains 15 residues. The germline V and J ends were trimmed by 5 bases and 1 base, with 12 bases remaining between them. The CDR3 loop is CASSPILVSYNEQFF. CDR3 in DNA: TGTGCCAGCAGTCCAATTCTAGTTTCCTACAATGAGCAGTTCTTC.

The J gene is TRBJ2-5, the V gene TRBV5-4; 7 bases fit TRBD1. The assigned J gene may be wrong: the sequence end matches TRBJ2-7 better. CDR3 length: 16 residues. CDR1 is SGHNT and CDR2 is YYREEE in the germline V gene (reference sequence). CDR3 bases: TGTGCCAGCAGCCCGTACCGGACAGGCCTGGCCTACGAGCAGTACTTC. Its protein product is CASSPYRTGLAYEQYF.

DNA of the CDR3: TGTGCCACTACCGATTGGGGGGGTACTGAAGCTTTCTTT. Translating it yields CATTDWGGTEAFF. The chain employs TRBV19 and TRBJ1-1, with a tentative D call TRBD1 (5 bases). V lost 10 bases and J lost 5, with 17 bases in between. Germline CDR1 and CDR2: LNHDA and SQIVND (reference sequence). This CDR3 is built from 13 residues.

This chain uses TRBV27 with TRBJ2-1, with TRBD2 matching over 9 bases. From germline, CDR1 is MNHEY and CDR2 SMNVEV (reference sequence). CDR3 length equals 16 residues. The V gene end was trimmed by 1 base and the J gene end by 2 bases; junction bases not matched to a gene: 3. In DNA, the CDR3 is TGTGCCAGCAGTTTATTTCCTAGCGGGACCTACAATGAGCAGTTCTTC. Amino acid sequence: CASSLFPSGTYNEQFF.

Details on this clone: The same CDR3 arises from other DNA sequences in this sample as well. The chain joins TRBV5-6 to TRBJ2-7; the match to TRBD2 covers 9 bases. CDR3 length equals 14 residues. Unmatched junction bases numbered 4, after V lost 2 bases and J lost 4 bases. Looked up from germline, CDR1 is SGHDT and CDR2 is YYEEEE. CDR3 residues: CASSFPGLAYEQYF. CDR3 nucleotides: TGTGCCAGCAGCTTTCCGGGACTAGCTTACGAGCAGTACTTC.

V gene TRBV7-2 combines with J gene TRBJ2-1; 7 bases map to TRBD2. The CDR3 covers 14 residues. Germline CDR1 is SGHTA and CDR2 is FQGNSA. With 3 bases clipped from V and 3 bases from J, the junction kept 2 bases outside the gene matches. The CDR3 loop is CASSFLAVYNEQFF. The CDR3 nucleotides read TGTGCCAGCAGCTTCCTAGCGGTCTACAATGAGCAGTTCTTC.

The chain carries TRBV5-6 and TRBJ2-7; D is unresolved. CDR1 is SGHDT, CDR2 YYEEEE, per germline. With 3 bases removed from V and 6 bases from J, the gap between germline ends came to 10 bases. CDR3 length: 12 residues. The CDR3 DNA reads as TGTGCCAGCAGCTCTCCACCGAGCGAGCAGTACTTC. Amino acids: CASSSPPSEQYF. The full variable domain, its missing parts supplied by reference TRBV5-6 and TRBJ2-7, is DAGVTQSPTHLIKTRGQQVTLRCSPKSGHDTVSWYQQALGQGPQFIFQYYEEEERQRGNFPDRFSGHQFPNYSSELNVNALLLGDSALYLCASSSPPSEQYFGPGTRLTVT.

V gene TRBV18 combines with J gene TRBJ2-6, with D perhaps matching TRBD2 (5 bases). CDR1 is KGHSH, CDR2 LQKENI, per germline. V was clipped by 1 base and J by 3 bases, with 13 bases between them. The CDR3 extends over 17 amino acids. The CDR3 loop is CASSPLPGRGGANVLTF. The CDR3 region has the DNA TGTGCCAGCTCACCACTGCCGGGCCGGGGTGGGGCCAACGTCCTGACTTTC.

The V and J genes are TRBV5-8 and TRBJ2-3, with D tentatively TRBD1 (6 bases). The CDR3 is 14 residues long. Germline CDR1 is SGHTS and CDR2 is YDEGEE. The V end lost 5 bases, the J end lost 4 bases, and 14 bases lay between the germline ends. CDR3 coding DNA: TGTGCCAGCAGTCCAGGGGTTATACCAGATACGCAGTATTTT. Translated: CASSPGVIPDTQYF.

CDR3 sequence (DNA): TGCGCCAGCAGCTTGGCGGTGTCCACAGATACGCAGTATTTT. Translating it yields CASSLAVSTDTQYF. J is TRBJ2-3 and V is TRBV5-1; D gene uncertain. CDR3 length: 14 residues. V was cut by 0 bases and J by 2 bases, with 7 bases left in between. CDR1 is SGHRS and CDR2 is YFSETQ in the germline V gene.

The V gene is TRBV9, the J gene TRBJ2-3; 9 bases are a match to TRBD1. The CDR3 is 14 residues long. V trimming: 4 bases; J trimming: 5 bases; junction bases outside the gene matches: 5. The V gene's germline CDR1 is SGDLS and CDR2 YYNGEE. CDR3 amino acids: CASSRNRGLDTQYF. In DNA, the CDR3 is TGTGCCAGCAGCCGGAACAGGGGGCTAGATACGCAGTATTTT.

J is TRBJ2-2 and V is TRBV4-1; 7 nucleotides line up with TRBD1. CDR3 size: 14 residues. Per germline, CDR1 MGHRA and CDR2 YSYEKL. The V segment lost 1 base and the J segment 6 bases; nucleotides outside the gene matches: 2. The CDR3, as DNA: TGCGCCAGCAGCCAAGGACAGGGCGCCGGGGAGCTGTTTTTT. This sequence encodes CASSQGQGAGELFF.

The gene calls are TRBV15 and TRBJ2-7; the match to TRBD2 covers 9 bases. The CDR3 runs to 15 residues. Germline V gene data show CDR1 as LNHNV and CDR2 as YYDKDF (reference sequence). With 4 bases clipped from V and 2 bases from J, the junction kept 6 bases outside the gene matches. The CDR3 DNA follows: TGTGCCACCAGCAAACCCGGCGGGGGGGCCTACGAGCAGTACTTC. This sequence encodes CATSKPGGGAYEQYF.

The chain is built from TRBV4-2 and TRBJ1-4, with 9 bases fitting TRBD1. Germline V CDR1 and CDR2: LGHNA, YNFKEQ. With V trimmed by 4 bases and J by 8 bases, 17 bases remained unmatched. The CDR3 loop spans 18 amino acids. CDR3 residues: CASSPRGLKTGGSEKLFF. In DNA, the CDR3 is TGTGCCAGCAGCCCTAGGGGTCTAAAGACAGGGGGGAGCGAAAAACTGTTTTTT.

DNA for the CDR3: TGTGCCAGCAGTTTAGCTTTCGGCGAGCAGTACTTC. Its protein product is CASSLAFGEQYF. J is TRBJ2-7 and V is TRBV27, with no clear D. Germline loops: CDR1 MNHEY, CDR2 SMNVEV (reference sequence). The CDR3 is 12 amino acids. The V end lost 2 bases, the J end lost 6 bases, and 8 bases lay between the germline ends.

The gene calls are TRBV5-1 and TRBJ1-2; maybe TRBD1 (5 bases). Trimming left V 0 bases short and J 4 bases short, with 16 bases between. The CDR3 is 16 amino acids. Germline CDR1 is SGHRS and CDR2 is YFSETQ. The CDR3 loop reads CASSLGLGGYRYGYTF. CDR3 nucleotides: TGCGCCAGCAGCTTGGGTTTGGGGGGGTATCGCTATGGCTACACCTTC.

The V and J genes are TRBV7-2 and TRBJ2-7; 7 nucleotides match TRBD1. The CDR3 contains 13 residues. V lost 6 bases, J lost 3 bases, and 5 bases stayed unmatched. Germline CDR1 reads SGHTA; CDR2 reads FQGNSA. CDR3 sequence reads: CASSSYRGYEQYF. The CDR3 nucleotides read TGTGCCAGCAGTTCGTACAGGGGCTACGAGCAGTACTTC. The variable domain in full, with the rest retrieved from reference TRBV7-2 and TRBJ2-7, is GAGVSQSPSNKVTEKGKDVELRCDPISGHTALYWYRQSLGQGLEFLIYFQGNSAPDKSGLPSDRFSAERTGGSVSTLTIQRTQQEDSAVYLCASSSYRGYEQYFGPGTRLTVT.

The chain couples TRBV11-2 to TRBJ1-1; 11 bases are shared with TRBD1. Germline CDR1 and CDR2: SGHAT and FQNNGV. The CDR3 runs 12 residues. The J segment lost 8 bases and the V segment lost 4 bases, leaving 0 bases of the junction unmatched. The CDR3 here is CASSWTGGEAFF. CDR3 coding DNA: TGTGCCAGCAGCTGGACAGGGGGCGAAGCTTTCTTT. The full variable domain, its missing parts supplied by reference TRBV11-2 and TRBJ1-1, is EAGVAQSPRYKIIEKRQSVAFWCNPISGHATLYWYQQILGQGPKLLIQFQNNGVVDDSQLPKDRFSAERLKGVDSTLKIQPAKLEDSAVYLCASSWTGGEAFFGQGTRLTVV.

Here the CDR3 DNA reads TGTGCCAGCAGTCTTTACACAGATACGCAGTATTTT. Translation gives CASSLYTDTQYF. This chain uses TRBV11-2 with TRBJ2-3; D unresolved. The CDR3 totals 12 residues. Trimming removed 6 bases from V and 2 bases from J, with 6 bases in between. The V gene's germline CDR1 is SGHAT and CDR2 FQNNGV.

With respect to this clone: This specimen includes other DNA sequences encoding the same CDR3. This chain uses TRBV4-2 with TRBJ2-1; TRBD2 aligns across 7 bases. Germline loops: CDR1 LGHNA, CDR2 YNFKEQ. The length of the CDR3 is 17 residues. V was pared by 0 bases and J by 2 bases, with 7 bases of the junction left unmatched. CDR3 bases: TGTGCCAGCAGCCAAGAGGGAGGGTCGTCAACCTACAATGAGCAGTTCTTC. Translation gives CASSQEGGSSTYNEQFF.

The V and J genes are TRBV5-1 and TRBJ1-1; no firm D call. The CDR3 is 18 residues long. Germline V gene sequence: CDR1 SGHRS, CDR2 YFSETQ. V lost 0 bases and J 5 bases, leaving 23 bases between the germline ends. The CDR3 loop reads CASSLGRDGLRRQTEAFF. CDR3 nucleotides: TGCGCCAGCAGCTTGGGGCGGGATGGGCTACGGAGGCAAACTGAAGCTTTCTTT.